This is a list of T cell receptor beta chains from one sample in a study of T-cell memory formation after mild COVID-19. TCRdb redid the calling of the 5' RACE reads with MiXCR, one entry per CDR3 protein. The sample includes over 45,000 distinct CDR3 sequences, over 8.5% of them seen just once. Sequencing input: PBMCs or a T cell subset sorted from them (not recorded which). The receptors were gathered from an adult woman who had mild COVID-19 (a few samples of this study predate the infection). Cell type and time point are not known. Both conserved end residues are part of each CDR3. Each record gives: clone size, J gene, V gene, D gene, CDR3 DNA, CDR3 protein. The D gene is left open where the match is weak. Not every row has a clone size; where given, it reads once, few, many or a size class.

>.|TRBJ2-1|TRBV18|.
TGTGCCAGCTCACCACCGGGATCCAATGAGCAGTTCTTC
CASSPPGSNEQFF
>.|TRBJ1-1|TRBV2|.
TGTGCCAGCAGTGATGGGGGTGGGTACACTGAAGCTTTCTTT
CASSDGGGYTEAFF
>.|TRBJ1-2|TRBV12-3/TRBV12-4|TRBD1
TGTGCCAGCAGTTTACGCCAGGGGGGCGGCTACACCTTC
CASSLRQGGGYTF
>few|TRBJ2-7|TRBV6-6|TRBD2
TGTGCCAGCAGTTATAGCGGGACTAGCGAGCAGTACTTC
CASSYSGTSEQYF
>many|TRBJ1-3|TRBV18|.
TGTGCCAGCTCACCAAGGGGCTCTGGAAACACCATATATTTT
CASSPRGSGNTIYF
>.|TRBJ2-1|TRBV6-2/TRBV6-3|TRBD1
TGTGCCAGCAGTTATTTCGGGACAGGGGGCCATGAGCAGTTCTTC
CASSYFGTGGHEQFF
>few|TRBJ2-1|TRBV19|TRBD1
TGTGCCAGTAGACCCCGACAGGGGGTGAAATTGAGCAATGAGCAGTTCTTC
CASRPRQGVKLSNEQFF
>.|TRBJ1-1|TRBV5-1|TRBD1
TGCGCCAGCCGGGACAGGGGGATCGTGAACACTGAAGCTTTCTTT
CASRDRGIVNTEAFF
>many|TRBJ2-1|TRBV28|.
TGTGCCAGCAGCCAAGACAGGTCAAGGGGGCAGTTCTTC
CASSQDRSRGQFF
>many|TRBJ2-2|TRBV15|.
TGTGCCACCAGCAGAGATAGCGCCCGAAACACCGGGGAGCTGTTTTTT
CATSRDSARNTGELFF
>.|TRBJ1-4|TRBV20-1|.
TGCAGTGCCCCCAGCCGGAGAGATAATGAAAAACTGTTTTTT
CSAPSRRDNEKLFF
>.|TRBJ1-2|TRBV27|TRBD1
TGTGCCAGCAGTTACTCTGACAGGGCAAGTGGCTACACCTTC
CASSYSDRASGYTF
>.|TRBJ1-2|TRBV7-9|.
TGTGCCAGCAGCTTAGGACAGCTAACACCCCATGGCTACACCTTC
CASSLGQLTPHGYTF
>many|TRBJ1-1|TRBV6-5|.
TGTGCCAGCAGTTTCGGGGGGACTGAAGCTTTCTTT
CASSFGGTEAFF
>many|TRBJ2-1|TRBV20-1|TRBD2
TGCAGTGCTAGGGGGACTAGCGATGTCAATGAGCAGTTCTTC
CSARGTSDVNEQFF
>many|TRBJ2-3|TRBV18|.
TGTGCCAGCTCACCGGCTGTTCGCACAGATACGCAGTATTTT
CASSPAVRTDTQYF
>many|TRBJ2-3|TRBV11-2|.
TGTGCCAGCAGCCAGAGGGGTGGGAGCGGGTACACAGATACGCAGTATTTT
CASSQRGGSGYTDTQYF
>many|TRBJ2-2|TRBV12-3/TRBV12-4|TRBD2
TGTGCCAGTCTAGCGGGAGGCAACACCGGGGAGCTGTTTTTT
CASLAGGNTGELFF
>few|TRBJ1-1|TRBV2|TRBD1
TGTGCCAGCGGTCTCGGGACAGGGGGCGTAACTGAAGCTTTCTTT
CASGLGTGGVTEAFF
>many|TRBJ1-2|TRBV25-1|.
TGTGCCACCTCCGGGACGGAATACTATGGCTACACCTTC
CATSGTEYYGYTF
>few|TRBJ1-1|TRBV7-9|.
TGTGCCAGCAGTCCGACAGGAATGAACACTGAAGCTTTCTTT
CASSPTGMNTEAFF
>.|TRBJ1-5|TRBV12-3/TRBV12-4|.
TGTGCCAGCAGGCCCCCATCCGGGGGTAGGCCCCAGCATTTT
CASRPPSGGRPQHF
>.|TRBJ1-1|TRBV14|.
TGTGCCAGCAGCCAAGGTTCGGTAGGGGCCACTGAAGCTTTCTTT
CASSQGSVGATEAFF
>few|TRBJ1-4|TRBV4-1|.
TGCGCCAGCAGCCCCATAACAGGGCGTAATGAAAAACTGTTTTTT
CASSPITGRNEKLFF
>.|TRBJ2-7|TRBV9|.
TGTGCCAGCAGCCCCCGACCGGGGAATAATTACGAGCAGTACTTC
CASSPRPGNNYEQYF
>medium-sized|TRBJ2-7|TRBV29-1|.
TGCAGCGTTGAAGATTATGGGGCTCGGTACTTC
CSVEDYGARYF
>.|TRBJ1-4|TRBV6-2/TRBV6-3|TRBD1
TGTGCCAGCAGTTCCGGGACAGGGGCAACTAATGAAAAACTGTTTTTT
CASSSGTGATNEKLFF
>many|TRBJ2-1|TRBV9|TRBD2
TGTGCCAGCAGCACCGCGGGGGGCCCTCGGGAGCAGTTCTTC
CASSTAGGPREQFF
>many|TRBJ1-2|TRBV15|.
TGTGCCACCAGCAGAGATCGGGGAACGGCGCGGGGCTACACCTTC
CATSRDRGTARGYTF
>.|TRBJ2-7|TRBV2|.
TGTGCCAGCACCCCCTCCTACGAGCAGTACTTC
CASTPSYEQYF
>.|TRBJ2-5|TRBV5-6|.
TGTGCCAGCAGCAAATATTATGAAGAGACCCAGTACTTC
CASSKYYEETQYF
>many|TRBJ1-1|TRBV11-3|.
TGTGCCAGCAGCTTAGGGGCAGTCAACACTGAAGCTTTCTTT
CASSLGAVNTEAFF
>many|TRBJ2-1|TRBV10-3|TRBD2
TGTGCCATCAGTGAGCCCCGCGGACTAGCGGGAGCGAAGCAGTTCTTC
CAISEPRGLAGAKQFF
>many|TRBJ2-1|TRBV20-1|.
TGCAGTGCTCGGAGGAGGGACAATGAGCAGTTCTTC
CSARRRDNEQFF
>medium-sized|TRBJ2-3|TRBV4-2|TRBD2
TGTGCCAGCAGCCAAGGGACTAGCGCAGATACGCAGTATTTT
CASSQGTSADTQYF
>.|TRBJ2-6|TRBV11-3|.
TGTGCCAGCAGCTTAGAACGGGCGGGGGCCAACGTCCTGACTTTC
CASSLERAGANVLTF
>few|TRBJ2-1|TRBV20-1|.
TGCAGTGCTAGACCCCCAGACACCCTTGAGCAGTTCTTC
CSARPPDTLEQFF
>few|TRBJ2-2|TRBV3-1|TRBD2
TGTGCCAGCAGTTGGATAAGCGGGATCTTCGGGGAGCTGTTTTTT
CASSWISGIFGELFF
>few|TRBJ2-7|TRBV25-1|TRBD1
TGTGCCAGCAGTGCCTCGAACAGGGGCGCCTACGAGCAGTACTTC
CASSASNRGAYEQYF
>.|TRBJ2-1|TRBV27|TRBD1
TGTGCCAGCAGTTCCTCCGGGACAGGAGTCTACAATGAGCAGTTCTTC
CASSSSGTGVYNEQFF
>many|TRBJ2-3|TRBV20-1|TRBD1
TGCAGTGCTAGAGCACGCGACAGGGGGCGCACAGATACGCAGTATTTT
CSARARDRGRTDTQYF
>many|TRBJ2-3|TRBV5-1|.
TGCGCCAGCAGCTTCGGAAGCACAGATACGCAGTATTTT
CASSFGSTDTQYF
>many|TRBJ1-2|TRBV7-9|.
TGTGCCAGCAGCATAGAGGCAGCTGTATCGGGCTACACCTTC
CASSIEAAVSGYTF
>few|TRBJ1-4|TRBV9|.
TGTGCCAGCAGCCCCCGTTTTACCCAACTGGGTGAAAAACTGTTTTTT
CASSPRFTQLGEKLFF
>many|TRBJ2-2|TRBV7-2|.
TGTGCCAGCAGCCTCCGGGGCACCGGGGAGCTGTTTTTT
CASSLRGTGELFF
>few|TRBJ1-3|TRBV7-3|.
TGTGCCAGCAGCTTAATTGGAAACACCATATATTTT
CASSLIGNTIYF
>few|TRBJ1-6|TRBV27|.
TGTGCCAGCAGTCCGTCGGGACGGTTTAATTCACCCCTCCACTTT
CASSPSGRFNSPLHF
>few|TRBJ1-5|TRBV12-3/TRBV12-4|.
TGTGCCAGCAGTTTCGGGGTGGGGGATCAGCCCCAGCATTTT
CASSFGVGDQPQHF
>many|TRBJ2-5|TRBV27|.
TGTGCCAGCACCAGGTTGGGCCAAGAGACCCAGTACTTC
CASTRLGQETQYF
>many|TRBJ2-7|TRBV12-3/TRBV12-4|.
TGTGCCAGCAGTTTGGGGGCACAGGGAGGAGGGTACGAGCAGTACTTC
CASSLGAQGGGYEQYF
>.|TRBJ2-3|TRBV24-1|.
TGTGCCACCAGTGATTCGGGGGTTAGGACAGATACGCAGTATTTT
CATSDSGVRTDTQYF
>.|TRBJ2-1|TRBV20-1|TRBD2
TGCAGTGCTAGAGGGGCTAGCGGGGGGAATGAGCAGTTCTTC
CSARGASGGNEQFF
>many|TRBJ1-1|TRBV20-1|.
TGCAGTGCTAGAAACACCAGGGGTACTGAAGCTTTCTTT
CSARNTRGTEAFF
>few|TRBJ2-2|TRBV24-1|.
TGTGCCACCAGTGATTTGTATACCGGGGAGCTGTTTTTT
CATSDLYTGELFF
>few|TRBJ1-5|TRBV6-6|TRBD1
TGTGCCAGCAGACCGGGACAGTATAGCAATCAGCCCCAGCATTTT
CASRPGQYSNQPQHF